This entry lists 27 T cell receptor beta chains sequenced from one sample in a study of control samples from healthy donors and cancer patients. Produced via immunoSEQ multiplex PCR; TCRdb's table is partial and in-frame only. This table has around 48,000 clones, over 90% appearing once. Sequenced material: PBMCs. These receptors were collected from a woman aged 50 to 60 with head and neck cancer.

CDR3 protein: CASSPRPDRGMFDEKLFF. The CDR3 DNA reads as TGCGCCAGCAGCCCCAGACCGGACAGGGGGATGTTCGACGAAAAACTGTTTTTT. The chain recombines TRBV5-1 with TRBJ1-4, with 10 bases that match TRBD1. The germline V gene has CDR1 SGHRS and CDR2 YFSETQ. V was pared by 4 bases and J by 8 bases, with 17 bases of the junction left unmatched. CDR3 length: 18 amino acids.

This chain links TRBV6-1 with TRBJ1-1, with D perhaps TRBD1 (5 bases). The CDR3 is 12 amino acids. Germline lookup yields CDR1 MNHNS and CDR2 SASEGT. The V end was cut by 8 bases, the J end by 2 bases, with 9 bases between. CDR3 sequence (DNA): TGTGCCAGCGGGGGTAGTAACACTGAAGCTTTCTTT. This encodes CASGGSNTEAFF.

The chain links TRBV3-1 (or the pseudogene TRBV3-2) to TRBJ1-5; D may be TRBD1 (6 bases). Per the germline V gene, CDR1 is LGHDT and CDR2 is YNNKEL (reference sequence). The germline V and J ends were trimmed by 4 bases and 3 bases, with 10 bases remaining between them. This CDR3 has 14 amino acids. CDR3 sequence reads: CASSLNRDNQPQHF. The DNA for the CDR3 is TGTGCCAGCAGCCTTAACAGGGACAATCAGCCCCAGCATTTT.

The chain carries TRBV19 and TRBJ1-1, with a tentative D call TRBD1 (6 bases). V lost 3 bases, J lost 5 bases, and 16 bases lay in between. CDR1 LNHDA and CDR2 SQIVND come from the germline V gene (reference sequence). The length of the CDR3 is 15 residues. The CDR3 DNA is TGTGCCAGTAGTATTTATGCAGGGGAGGGGACTGAAGCTTTCTTT. This codes for CASSIYAGEGTEAFF.

The rearrangement uses TRBV27 and TRBJ2-3; D is unresolved. The CDR3 is made up of 13 amino acids. Trimming shortened V by 3 bases and J by 2 bases, and 6 bases separated the two germline ends. In germline, CDR1 is MNHEY, CDR2 SMNVEV (reference sequence). CDR3 DNA sequence: TGTGCCAGCAGTTTCGGGTTCACAGATACGCAGTATTTT. This sequence encodes CASSFGFTDTQYF.

The chain uses TRBV7-2 and TRBJ2-1; 11 bases align to TRBD2. The trim removed 3 bases at V and 10 bases at J, leaving 8 bases unmatched. The length of the CDR3 is 15 residues. Germline V gene lookup returns CDR1 SGHTA and CDR2 FQGNSA. The CDR3 region is CASSLTSGTGGEQFF. CDR3 nucleotide sequence: TGTGCCAGCAGCTTGACTAGCGGGACGGGGGGGGAGCAGTTCTTC.

CDR3 region: CASSIRPTNTGELFF. As DNA, the CDR3 is TGTGCCAGTAGTATCCGACCAACGAACACCGGGGAGCTGTTTTTT. The J gene is TRBJ2-2, the V gene TRBV19; no clear D. Germline V gene lookup returns CDR1 LNHDA and CDR2 SQIVND (reference sequence). CDR3 length equals 15 residues. V was cut by 3 bases and J by 0 bases, with 8 bases left in between.

The chain recombines TRBV5-1 with TRBJ2-1; D uncertain. V lost 0 bases, J lost 0 bases, and 4 bases lay in between. This CDR3 has 14 residues. In germline, CDR1 is SGHRS, CDR2 YFSETQ. CDR3 sequence reads: CASSLGVSYNEQFF. CDR3 nucleotide sequence: TGCGCCAGCAGCTTGGGTGTCTCCTACAATGAGCAGTTCTTC. Full variable domain (outside the CDR3, taken from reference TRBV5-1 and TRBJ2-1): KAGVTQTPRYLIKTRGQQVTLSCSPISGHRSVSWYQQTPGQGLQFLFEYFSETQRNKGNFPGRFSGRQFSNSRSEMNVSTLELGDSALYLCASSLGVSYNEQFFGPGTRLTVL.

The rearrangement links TRBV29-1 to TRBJ1-2, with a possible D match to TRBD1 (5 bases). The CDR3 loop spans 13 amino acids. Trimming cost V 2 bases and J 2 bases, with 9 bases left between them. Germline CDR1 is SQVTM and CDR2 is ANQGSEA. The CDR3 sequence is CSVESGDNYGYTF. CDR3 bases: TGCAGCGTTGAATCGGGGGACAACTATGGCTACACCTTC.

J is TRBJ2-5 and V is TRBV18, with 9 bases lining up with TRBD2. This CDR3 comprises 14 residues. Germline V gene lookup returns CDR1 KGHSH and CDR2 LQKENI. With 3 bases clipped from V and 3 bases from J, the junction kept 2 bases outside the gene matches. Here the CDR3 reads CASSPAGGKETQYF. The DNA of the CDR3 is TGTGCCAGCTCACCGGCGGGGGGGAAAGAGACCCAGTACTTC.

This chain joins TRBV4-2 and TRBJ2-7, with 9 bases aligning to TRBD1. The germline V gene encodes CDR1 LGHNA and CDR2 YNFKEQ. V lost 1 base, J lost 5 bases, and 6 bases stayed unmatched. This CDR3 comprises 15 residues. The CDR3 DNA sequence: TGTGCCAGCAGCCAAGGGCAGGGACAGGGAGACGAGCAGTACTTC. This encodes CASSQGQGQGDEQYF.

The chain is built from TRBV18 and TRBJ2-7, with D tentatively TRBD1 (6 bases). V gave up 3 bases and J gave up 1 base, with 13 bases separating them. This CDR3 contains 15 residues. The V gene's germline CDR1 is KGHSH and CDR2 LQKENI. CDR3 DNA sequence: TGTGCCAGCTCACCCGACAGGAACCCATCCTACGAGCAGTACTTC. The encoded protein is CASSPDRNPSYEQYF.

This chain joins TRBV6-5 and TRBJ1-4; weak D call: TRBD1 (6 bases). The CDR3 spans 14 residues. Germline V lookup: CDR1 MNHEY, CDR2 SVGAGI. Trimming pared 6 bases from V and 3 bases from J, leaving 11 bases between. The CDR3 nucleotides are TGTGCCAGCAGCCACAGACAGGCTAATGAAAAACTGTTTTTT. This translates into CASSHRQANEKLFF.

The chain has TRBV7-2 and TRBJ1-6, with D perhaps TRBD1 (5 bases). Germline CDR1 is SGHTA and CDR2 is FQGNSA. This CDR3 region has 13 residues. V lost 3 bases to trimming and J lost 7 bases, with 7 bases between them. CDR3 sequence (DNA): TGTGCCAGCAGCTTCGGGGGAAATTCACCCCTCCACTTT. Residues: CASSFGGNSPLHF.

V gene TRBV7-9 combines with J gene TRBJ1-2, with D tentatively TRBD1 (5 bases). V gave up 3 bases and J gave up 2 bases, with 13 bases separating them. CDR3 length: 15 residues. The germline V gene encodes CDR1 SEHNR and CDR2 FQNEAQ (reference sequence). The CDR3 loop reads CASSLKDTSNYGYTF. CDR3 DNA: TGTGCCAGCAGCTTGAAGGACACCTCGAACTATGGCTACACCTTC.

The chain recombines TRBV2 with TRBJ2-1; 8 bases agree with TRBD2. Germline lookup yields CDR1 SNHLY and CDR2 FYNNEI. V was clipped by 3 bases and J by 10 bases; unmatched bases: 5. The length of the CDR3 is 13 residues. The CDR3 DNA follows: TGTGCCAGCAGTGAGGTTGAGCGGGAGGAGCAGTTCTTC. Translation: CASSEVEREEQFF.

This clone was found once. The chain couples TRBV30 to TRBJ2-7; D is ambiguous. From germline, CDR1 is GTSNPN and CDR2 SVGIG (reference sequence). CDR3 length: 14 residues. V was trimmed by 1 base and J by 3 bases, leaving 13 bases between them. CDR3 region: CAWSGVTVLYEQYF. The CDR3 DNA sequence: TGTGCCTGGAGTGGGGTCACAGTCCTCTACGAGCAGTACTTC. The full variable domain, completed using reference TRBV30 and TRBJ2-7, is SQTIHQWPATLVQPVGSPLSLECTVEGTSNPNLYWYRQAAGRGLQLLFYSVGIGQISSEVPQNLSASRPQDRQFILSSKKLLLSDSGFYLCAWSGVTVLYEQYFGPGTRLTVT.

The gene calls are TRBV19 and TRBJ1-5; D is perhaps TRBD1 (6 bases). Trimming cost V 10 bases and J 3 bases, with 16 bases left between them. The CDR3 runs 14 residues. Looked up from germline, CDR1 is LNHDA and CDR2 is SQIVND (reference sequence). The CDR3 bases are TGTGCCACTTCGGGGGGGGCTCTCAATCAGCCCCAGCATTTT. Amino acids: CATSGGALNQPQHF.

V usage is TRBV3-1 (or the pseudogene TRBV3-2) and J usage is TRBJ1-6; D not certain. V lost 1 base to trimming and J lost 6 bases, with 7 bases between them. Germline assignment: CDR1 LGHDT and CDR2 YNNKEL (reference sequence). The length of the CDR3 is 14 residues. The CDR3 is CASSQGRFNSPLHF. CDR3 bases: TGTGCCAGCAGCCAAGGCAGATTTAATTCACCCCTCCACTTT.

The chain couples TRBV19 to TRBJ1-6; possibly TRBD1 for D (6 bases). V lost 5 bases and J lost 3, with 11 bases in between. Germline CDR1 and CDR2: LNHDA and SQIVND (reference sequence). This CDR3 is built from 15 residues. The CDR3, as DNA: TGTGCCAGTAGTGTGGACAGTAACTATAATTCACCCCTCCACTTT. Translated: CASSVDSNYNSPLHF.

V is TRBV20-1 and J is TRBJ2-2, with 8 bases lining up with TRBD2. The CDR3 loop spans 16 amino acids. CDR1 is DFQATT and CDR2 is SNEGSKA in the germline V gene (reference sequence). V lost 3 bases and J lost 4; bases outside the gene matches: 10. The CDR3 bases are TGCAGTGCTAGTGGGGGGACTAGAGAAACCACCGGGGAGCTGTTTTTT. It yields the protein CSASGGTRETTGELFF.

The V and J genes are TRBV24-1 and TRBJ2-3, with 13 nucleotides matching TRBD2. This CDR3 is built from 17 residues. In germline, CDR1 is KGHDR, CDR2 SFDVKD. The trim removed 4 bases at V and 6 bases at J, leaving 9 bases unmatched. The CDR3 loop reads CATSESTSGGLQDTQYF. CDR3 sequence (DNA): TGTGCCACCAGTGAGTCGACTAGCGGGGGGCTTCAGGATACGCAGTATTTT.

The J gene is TRBJ2-5, the V gene TRBV28; 9 bases match TRBD2. This CDR3 spans 15 amino acids. V lost 5 bases and J lost 0; bases outside the gene matches: 4. Germline V gene lookup returns CDR1 MDHEN and CDR2 SYDVKM. This CDR3 reads CASSHSGGYQETQYF. The CDR3 nucleotides are TGTGCCAGCAGTCATAGCGGGGGATACCAAGAGACCCAGTACTTC.

The chain recombines TRBV11-2 with TRBJ2-7; TRBD2 aligns across 9 bases. This CDR3 is built from 13 residues. Germline loops: CDR1 SGHAT, CDR2 FQNNGV. Trimming took 6 bases from V and 3 from J; bases not matched to a gene: 3. The CDR3 protein is CASRTSGFYEQYF. In nucleotides, the CDR3 is TGTGCCAGCAGGACTAGCGGTTTCTACGAGCAGTACTTC.

The V gene is TRBV19, the J gene TRBJ2-5; 9 nucleotides match TRBD1. The V gene's germline CDR1 is LNHDA and CDR2 SQIVND (reference sequence). This CDR3 comprises 17 residues. Trimming removed 1 base from V and 1 base from J; junction bases left unmatched: 7. The CDR3 region has the DNA TGTGCCAGTAGTATAGGCCGGGACAGGGTCGGCCAAGAGACCCAGTACTTC. Translating it yields CASSIGRDRVGQETQYF.

This chain uses TRBV7-2 with TRBJ1-2, with TRBD1 identical over 8 bases. The CDR3 runs 15 residues. Per germline, CDR1 SGHTA and CDR2 FQGNSA. The trim removed 3 bases at V and 3 bases at J, leaving 6 bases unmatched. The CDR3 reads CASSFRDRPYYGYTF. Written as DNA, the CDR3 is TGTGCCAGCAGCTTCCGGGACAGGCCGTACTATGGCTACACCTTC.

This clone was detected only a few times. V is TRBV28 and J is TRBJ2-3; 9 bases fit TRBD2. The CDR3 is 15 residues long. Germline V gene data show CDR1 as MDHEN and CDR2 as SYDVKM. Trimming removed 1 base from V and 8 bases from J; junction bases left unmatched: 7. The CDR3 DNA is TGTGCCAGCAGTTTATCCAGCGGGGGGTTAAGTACGCAGTATTTT. Residues: CASSLSSGGLSTQYF.